These T cell receptor beta chains were read from a single sample in a study of blood T cell repertoires in COVID-19. Method: immunoSEQ multiplex PCR; TCRdb's copy keeps in-frame clones and lacks some. The table records some 300,000 clones, 90% of them present only once. Sequenced sample: PBMCs or T cells enriched from blood (not recorded which). The receptors were sampled from a woman aged 18-29 years with acute COVID-19. Each CDR3 is given with its conserved first and last residue. A D gene is named only where the DNA matches it firmly. Only part of the rows carry a size: once, few, many, or a class if the clone is expanded.

j_call d_call v_call clone_size cdr3_aa cdr3_nt
TRBJ1-1 NA TRBV10-1 NA CASSESTGKGTEAFF TGCGCCAGCAGTGAGTCTACAGGGAAAGGGACTGAAGCTTTCTTT
TRBJ2-3 NA TRBV11-3 NA CASSLAFDSTDTQYF TGTGCCAGCAGCCTGGCTTTCGACTCCACAGATACGCAGTATTTT
TRBJ1-1 NA TRBV30 NA CAWSVRVNTEAFF TGTGCCTGGAGTGTAAGAGTGAACACTGAAGCTTTCTTT
TRBJ1-2 NA TRBV7-9 NA CASSLEGLLARGYTF TGTGCCAGCAGCTTAGAAGGCCTCCTGGCGAGGGGCTACACCTTC
TRBJ2-7 TRBD2 TRBV24-1 NA CATSDFWGGPGEQYF TGTGCCACCAGTGATTTTTGGGGGGGTCCGGGCGAGCAGTACTTC
TRBJ2-3 NA TRBV10-1 NA CASSDVLRDTQYF TGCGCCAGCAGTGATGTCCTCCGGGATACGCAGTATTTT
TRBJ2-7 NA TRBV6-2/TRBV6-3 NA CASSLLGRGYEQYF TGTGCCAGCAGCCTACTAGGCCGGGGCTACGAGCAGTACTTC
TRBJ2-3 TRBD1 TRBV5-1 NA CASSRQGALLGTDTQYF TGCGCCAGCAGCAGGCAGGGGGCCCTCTTAGGCACAGATACGCAGTATTTT
TRBJ1-2 NA TRBV19 once CASTPPGAENYGYTF TGTGCCAGTACACCTCCGGGAGCGGAAAACTATGGCTACACCTTC
TRBJ1-3 TRBD1 TRBV27 NA CASSLEGTGAGNTIYF TGTGCCAGCAGCTTAGAAGGGACAGGGGCTGGAAACACCATATATTTT
TRBJ1-5 NA TRBV6-5 NA CASSTSWGGQPQHF TGTGCCAGCAGTACTAGTTGGGGGGGACAGCCCCAGCATTTT
TRBJ2-2 TRBD1 TRBV30 once CAWMTGYTGELFF TGTGCCTGGATGACAGGGTACACCGGGGAGCTGTTTTTT
TRBJ1-6 NA TRBV30 NA CAWSAQGPYNSPLHF TGTGCCTGGAGTGCACAGGGCCCATATAATTCACCCCTCCACTTT
TRBJ1-2 NA TRBV19 NA CASSGITGPHEYGYTF TGTGCCAGTTCCGGGATTACAGGGCCCCATGAGTATGGCTACACCTTC
TRBJ1-2 TRBD1 TRBV7-9 NA CASSPTGSRANYGYTF TGTGCCAGCAGCCCGACAGGGAGTAGGGCTAACTATGGCTACACCTTC
TRBJ1-5 TRBD1 TRBV3-1/TRBV3-2 NA CASSQNSGTGSSQPQHF TGTGCCAGCAGCCAAAACTCCGGGACAGGGTCGAGTCAGCCCCAGCATTTT
TRBJ1-3 NA TRBV19 NA CASSSSSGRNTIYF TGTGCCAGTAGTTCGTCCAGCGGCAGGAACACCATATATTTT
TRBJ2-5 TRBD2 TRBV6-6 NA CASSYRMTSGQETQYF TGTGCCAGCAGTTACAGGATGACTAGCGGCCAAGAGACCCAGTACTTC
TRBJ1-2 TRBD1 TRBV5-5 NA CASSPTTGEDGYTF TGTGCCAGCAGCCCCACGACAGGGGAGGATGGCTACACCTTC
TRBJ2-7 NA TRBV18 NA CASSPPTGEHEQYF TGTGCCAGCTCACCACCGACGGGTGAGCACGAGCAGTACTTC
TRBJ2-1 TRBD2 TRBV3-1/TRBV3-2 NA CASERRLAGNNEQFF TGTGCCAGCGAAAGACGACTAGCGGGGAACAATGAGCAGTTCTTC
TRBJ1-1 TRBD1 TRBV24-1 NA CATSDYRGTEAFF TGTGCCACCAGTGATTACAGGGGGACTGAAGCTTTCTTT
TRBJ1-4 TRBD1 TRBV9 NA CASSVEQGLNEKLFF TGTGCCAGCAGCGTGGAACAGGGGTTGAATGAAAAACTGTTTTTT
TRBJ1-1 NA TRBV28 NA CASSFRSVVDTEAFF TGTGCCAGCAGTTTCAGGTCAGTCGTTGACACTGAAGCTTTCTTT
TRBJ1-1 TRBD1 TRBV14 NA CASSQVEGRGPPEAFF TGTGCCAGCAGCCAAGTCGAGGGCAGGGGGCCACCTGAAGCTTTCTTT
TRBJ1-2 NA TRBV19 few CASSTPGKGFYGYTF TGTGCCAGTAGTACCCCAGGGAAAGGCTTCTATGGCTACACCTTC
TRBJ1-2 NA TRBV7-3 NA CASSLHPGPYGYTF TGTGCCAGCAGCTTACACCCAGGCCCCTATGGCTACACCTTC
TRBJ1-2 TRBD1 TRBV4-2 NA CASSQARDRPRGYTF TGTGCCAGCAGCCAAGCCCGGGACAGGCCCCGTGGCTACACCTTC
TRBJ2-7 NA TRBV2 NA CATSGAAGYEQYF TGTGCCACCTCCGGGGCAGCGGGCTACGAGCAGTACTTC
TRBJ1-6 NA TRBV27 NA CASSTGQFNSPLHF TGTGCCAGCAGCACCGGACAGTTTAATTCACCCCTCCACTTT
TRBJ2-7 NA TRBV25-1 NA CASQDSESSYEQYF TGTGCCAGCCAGGACAGCGAGAGCTCCTACGAGCAGTACTTC